The 18 T cell receptor beta chains presented below share a single source sample, sequenced in a study of T cells in Graves' hyperthyroidism and ophthalmopathy. The CDR3 regions of TCR beta were amplified from RNA transcripts. Primed by the HTBI set, a first-round RT-PCR was run on the TCR CDR3. TCRdb re-derived calls from the multiplex PCR reads in MiXCR, one entry per CDR3 protein. Of under 350,000 distinct CDR3 sequences listed, more than 15% are singletons. Sequencing was carried out using blood. The origin of the receptors is a woman aged 55-70 years with Graves' ophthalmopathy.

This chain links TRBV30 with TRBJ2-1, with D tentatively TRBD1 or TRBD2 (5 bases each). V was pared by 4 bases and J by 6 bases, with 16 bases between. This CDR3 is built from 14 residues. CDR1 GTSNPN and CDR2 SVGIG come from the germline V gene (reference sequence). The CDR3 region has the DNA TGTGCCTGGACTAGAACGGGGCTAGCCAATGAGCAGTTCTTC. As protein: CAWTRTGLANEQFF.

This clonotype was seen ten or more times. The rearrangement uses TRBV2 and TRBJ2-4; 8 bases are a match to TRBD1. Germline V gene sequence: CDR1 SNHLY, CDR2 FYNNEI. The CDR3 sequence is 15 residues long. J lost 5 bases, V lost 5 bases, and 8 bases had no gene match. DNA for the CDR3: TGTGCCAGCAGTAGGACAGGGAAGGGCCAAAACATTCAGTACTTC. Translated: CASSRTGKGQNIQYF.

This chain connects TRBV12-3 or TRBV12-4 to TRBJ1-6; TRBD1 agrees at 8 bases. CDR3 size: 14 residues. V gave up 5 bases and J gave up 7 bases; unmatched junction bases: 4. CDR3 in DNA: TGTGCCAGCAGTCTGGACAGGGAGAATTCACCCCTCCACTTT. Translating it yields CASSLDRENSPLHF.

This clonotype appeared many times. V usage is TRBV6-1 and J usage is TRBJ2-3, with D possibly matching TRBD2 (6 bases). This CDR3 contains 15 residues. Germline CDR1 and CDR2: MNHNS and SASEGT. Trimming removed 6 bases at V and 2 bases at J, with 15 bases between. The CDR3 DNA is TGTGCCAGCAGGAGAGCGGGTTCGGTCACAGATACGCAGTATTTT. Translating gives CASRRAGSVTDTQYF.

In this sample, this clonotype turned up many times. V and J are TRBV2 and TRBJ1-2; 8 bases map to TRBD1. The CDR3 length is 13 residues. J lost 5 bases, V lost 4 bases, and 3 bases had no gene match. CDR1 is SNHLY, CDR2 FYNNEI, per germline. The DNA for the CDR3 is TGTGCCAGCAGTGCACAGGGGGGGTATGGCTACACCTTC. This codes for CASSAQGGYGYTF.

This clonotype was counted ten times or more. This rearrangement joins TRBV20-1 to TRBJ2-5, with TRBD1 matching 9 bases. Germline-derived CDR1 and CDR2 are DFQATT and SNEGSKA (reference sequence). This CDR3 has 13 residues. CDR3 sequence (DNA): TGCAGCTCCCGGGACAGGGTTGTCGAGACCCAGTACTTC. The encoded protein is CSSRDRVVETQYF.

This clonotype was counted at least ten times. This CDR3 is CASSLGGGTILYEQYF. In DNA form, the CDR3 reads TGTGCCAGCAGCTTAGGGGGAGGGACTATACTCTACGAGCAGTACTTC. This chain links TRBV11-2 with TRBJ2-7, with 7 bases aligning to TRBD2. Germline V lookup: CDR1 SGHAT, CDR2 FQNNGV. V was clipped by 1 base and J by 3 bases; unmatched bases: 9. The CDR3 totals 16 residues.

This clonotype was seen a handful of times. This chain uses TRBV10-3 with TRBJ1-2, with no clear D. Germline V lookup: CDR1 ENHRY, CDR2 SYGVKD. Trimming shortened V by 4 bases and J by 4 bases, and 7 bases separated the two germline ends. The CDR3 runs to 12 residues. The CDR3 spells CAISGAGYGYTF. CDR3 in DNA: TGTGCCATCAGTGGGGCCGGCTATGGCTACACCTTC.

V usage is TRBV19 and J usage is TRBJ1-4, with D maybe TRBD1 (5 bases). The length of the CDR3 is 14 residues. The V end lost 9 bases, the J end lost 4 bases, and 15 bases lay between the germline ends. From germline, CDR1 is LNHDA and CDR2 SQIVND (reference sequence). This chain's CDR3 is CASKPGLLNEKLFF. The CDR3 bases are TGTGCCAGCAAACCGGGACTACTTAATGAAAAACTGTTTTTT.

This clonotype has just a few counts. This CDR3 reads CASSLWESSYNSPLHF. CDR3 DNA: TGTGCCAGCAGTTTATGGGAGAGCTCCTATAATTCACCCCTCCACTTT. J is TRBJ1-6 and V is TRBV27, with unresolved D. V gave up 1 base and J gave up 0 bases, with 7 bases separating them. Looked up from germline, CDR1 is MNHEY and CDR2 is SMNVEV (reference sequence). There are 16 residues in the CDR3.

In its sample, this clonotype was seen many times. The V call is TRBV27, the J call TRBJ2-1; D may be TRBD1 (6 bases). Germline values: CDR1 MNHEY, CDR2 SMNVEV (reference sequence). This CDR3 comprises 17 residues. Trimming took off 6 bases at V and 1 base at J, with 19 bases between the two ends. The CDR3 here is CASRVWGQGMSYNEQFF. The CDR3 bases are TGTGCCAGCAGAGTTTGGGGACAAGGGATGTCCTACAATGAGCAGTTCTTC.

There are many counts of this clonotype. The chain is built from TRBV7-2 and TRBJ1-5; D is perhaps TRBD1 (5 bases). Trimming removed 4 bases at V and 7 bases at J, with 17 bases between. Germline CDR1 SGHTA, CDR2 FQGNSA. This CDR3 is 15 amino acids long. CDR3 DNA sequence: TGTGCCAGCAGCTCCACCGGGGACCGTTGGCAGCCCCAGCATTTT. It is translated as CASSSTGDRWQPQHF.

The V call is TRBV18, the J call TRBJ2-2; no clear D. Deletions cut 0 bases from V and 3 bases from J, with 8 bases between. Germline CDR1 is KGHSH and CDR2 is LQKENI. The CDR3 loop spans 15 amino acids. The CDR3 sequence is CASSPPSRDTGELFF. DNA for the CDR3: TGTGCCAGCTCACCACCCAGCCGGGACACCGGGGAGCTGTTTTTT.

V is TRBV20-1 and J is TRBJ2-3; D is uncertain. This CDR3 contains 13 residues. V was pared by 2 bases and J by 2 bases, with 8 bases between. The V gene's germline CDR1 is DFQATT and CDR2 SNEGSKA (reference sequence). CDR3 sequence (DNA): TGCAGTGCTAGAATTACCGTCACAGATACGCAGTATTTT. Amino acids: CSARITVTDTQYF.

This clonotype was recorded many times. This chain joins TRBV27 and TRBJ2-1, with 8 bases identical to TRBD1. Per germline, CDR1 MNHEY and CDR2 SMNVEV (reference sequence). The CDR3 runs 15 residues. J was trimmed by 3 bases and V by 5 bases; bases with no gene match: 6. This CDR3 is CASSPTGGYYNEQFF. The CDR3 nucleotides are TGTGCCAGCAGTCCTACAGGGGGATACTACAATGAGCAGTTCTTC.

Comment on this clonotype: One base away lies a much larger clone, so this may be a sequencing read error. The rearrangement joins TRBV28 to TRBJ1-1; no definite D call. The CDR3 covers 12 residues. Germline-derived CDR1 and CDR2 are MDHEN and SYDVKM. CDR3 sequence reads: CASKARNTEVFF. The DNA of the CDR3 is TGTGCCAGCAAGGCCAGGAACACTGAAGTTTTCTTT.

About this clonotype itself: This may arise from a read error, as a much more abundant clone is one base away. The V call is TRBV20-1, the J call TRBJ1-4; 9 positions agree with TRBD1. Germline CDR1 is DFQATT and CDR2 is SNEGSKA (reference sequence). V was pared by 6 bases and J by 10 bases, with 15 bases of the junction left unmatched. The CDR3 runs 15 residues. CDR3 coding DNA: TGCAGTGCGCACTTCGGGACAGGGAGTCGTGGAAAACTGTTTTTT. Its translation: CSAHFGTGSRGKLFF.

Ten or more counts support this clonotype. The rearrangement uses TRBV6-2 or TRBV6-3 and TRBJ2-7; no firm D call. Trimming cost V 0 bases and J 5 bases, with 14 bases left between them. The length of the CDR3 is 15 residues. From germline, CDR1 is MNHEY and CDR2 SVGEGT. The CDR3 region is CASSYSGTFTHEQYF. The CDR3 coding sequence is TGTGCCAGCAGTTACTCGGGCACCTTCACGCACGAGCAGTACTTC.